One and the same sample provided the 14 T cell receptor beta chains below, sequenced in a study of T-cell reconstitution after alpha-beta-depleted transplantation in children. Unique molecular identifiers tagged the TCRbeta library. TCRdb used MiXCR to reprocess the PCR reads, holding one entry per CDR3 protein. The sample yields 200,000 to 250,000 distinct CDR3 sequences, about a tenth seen once. The specimen was PBMCs, collected before TCRalphabeta/CD19-depleted stem cell transplant. These receptors were taken from a child younger than two with acute myeloid leukemia, due to receive a stem cell transplant.

In this sample, this clonotype turned up many times. The chain links TRBV20-1 to TRBJ2-1; TRBD2 aligns across 11 bases. J gave up 7 bases and V 0 bases, and 14 bases lay outside the gene matches. CDR1 and CDR2 from the germline V gene are DFQATT and SNEGSKA (reference sequence). The CDR3 sequence is 18 residues long. The CDR3 region is CSARDLTSGTNPRNEQFF. CDR3 DNA sequence: TGCAGTGCTAGAGATTTGACTAGCGGGACTAACCCGAGGAATGAGCAGTTCTTC.

This clonotype has at least ten counts. V and J are TRBV5-1 and TRBJ1-2; the D is unclear. The V and J ends lost 0 bases and 0 bases respectively, with 9 bases between them. There are 15 residues in the CDR3. Germline CDR1 SGHRS, CDR2 YFSETQ. In DNA, the CDR3 is TGCGCCAGCAGCTTGGGGGCAGTAGCTAACTATGGCTACACCTTC. This gives the protein CASSLGAVANYGYTF. Supplemented by reference TRBV5-1 and TRBJ1-2, the full variable domain reads KAGVTQTPRYLIKTRGQQVTLSCSPISGHRSVSWYQQTPGQGLQFLFEYFSETQRNKGNFPGRFSGRQFSNSRSEMNVSTLELGDSALYLCASSLGAVANYGYTFGSGTRLTVV.

This clonotype has a count of ten or more. This chain connects TRBV29-1 to TRBJ2-7; maybe TRBD1 (6 bases). Trimming pared 1 base from V and 5 bases from J, leaving 12 bases between. The CDR3 has 13 residues. Germline lookup yields CDR1 SQVTM and CDR2 ANQGSEA. CDR3 loop: CSVEVGASNEQYF. CDR3 DNA sequence: TGCAGCGTTGAAGTGGGGGCCAGTAACGAGCAGTACTTC.

At least ten counts were recorded for this clonotype. This chain links TRBV19 with TRBJ1-3; a weak D match, TRBD1 (5 bases). The germline V gene has CDR1 LNHDA and CDR2 SQIVND (reference sequence). There are 16 residues in the CDR3. Between the trimmed V and J ends, which lost 6 bases and 0 bases, there was a span of 15 bases. The CDR3: CASRIRGSNSGNTIYF. CDR3 in DNA: TGTGCCAGTAGAATTAGGGGATCCAACTCTGGAAACACCATATATTTT.

This clonotype was seen repeatedly, ten times or more. V usage is TRBV6-2 or TRBV6-3 and J usage is TRBJ1-5; perhaps TRBD1 as D (5 bases). The CDR3 is 16 amino acids. Germline V lookup: CDR1 MNHEY, CDR2 SVGEGT. The V end lost 4 bases, the J end lost 2 bases, and 15 bases lay between the germline ends. In DNA, the CDR3 is TGTGCCAGCAGTTCTCACCAGGGATACGGCAATCAGCCCCAGCATTTT. Residues: CASSSHQGYGNQPQHF.

At least ten counts were recorded for this clonotype. V and J are TRBV5-1 and TRBJ2-1, with TRBD1 matching over 11 bases. The germline V gene has CDR1 SGHRS and CDR2 YFSETQ. The CDR3 runs to 14 residues. This CDR3 is CSQGGQGVYNEQFF. As DNA, the CDR3 is TGCTCCCAGGGGGGACAGGGGGTTTACAATGAGCAGTTCTTC.

This clonotype was observed many times. The chain employs TRBV20-1 and TRBJ2-5, with D perhaps TRBD2 (6 bases). The V end lost 1 base, the J end lost 4 bases, and 13 bases lay between the germline ends. The CDR3 has 14 amino acids. The germline V gene encodes CDR1 DFQATT and CDR2 SNEGSKA (reference sequence). This CDR3 is CSARGVGSAETQYF. As DNA, the CDR3 is TGCAGTGCTAGAGGGGTCGGGAGCGCAGAGACCCAGTACTTC.

As for this clonotype: The germline gene is not matched at one end of the junction; a read error may be the cause. The CDR3 DNA reads as TGTGCCAGCAGTCTACTTGGACAGGGAGGGCGGACAACTAATGAAAAACTGCTTTTT. Encoded protein: CASSLLGQGGRTTNEKLLF. The rearrangement links TRBV6-5 to TRBJ1-4; 8 bases fit TRBD1. Germline-derived CDR1 and CDR2 are MNHEY and SVGAGI. The CDR3 loop spans 19 amino acids.

This clonotype has ten or more counts. V gene TRBV11-2 combines with J gene TRBJ2-7, with D unresolved. Trimming removed 5 bases at V and 5 bases at J, with 13 bases between. This CDR3 is built from 13 residues. Looked up from germline, CDR1 is SGHAT and CDR2 is FQNNGV. The DNA for the CDR3 is TGTGCCAGCAGCGGCGCGGCAACGGACGAGCAGTACTTC. It encodes CASSGAATDEQYF.

This clonotype was picked up many times. Here the CDR3 DNA reads TGCGCCAGCAGCTTAGGCTCCTCCGGCGGGGAGCTGTTTTTT. It specifies CASSLGSSGGELFF. This chain connects TRBV5-1 to TRBJ2-2; D gene uncertain. Deletions cut 2 bases from V and 7 bases from J, with 12 bases between. Germline V CDR1 and CDR2: SGHRS, YFSETQ. This CDR3 has 14 amino acids.

This clonotype was detected many times. CDR3 sequence: CASSVGQTETQYF. The CDR3, as DNA: TGTGCCAGCAGCGTAGGACAGACGGAGACCCAGTACTTC. The chain carries TRBV9 and TRBJ2-5, with D maybe TRBD1 (5 bases). Germline V lookup: CDR1 SGDLS, CDR2 YYNGEE. Trimming took 0 bases from V and 5 from J, leaving 8 bases between them. The CDR3 has 13 residues.

Remarks on this clonotype: A much larger clone differs from this one at a single base, so this may be a read error. The chain joins TRBV7-2 to TRBJ2-7; TRBD1 is a possible D gene (5 bases). The germline V and J ends were trimmed by 1 base and 0 bases, with 16 bases remaining between them. The CDR3 is made up of 17 amino acids. CDR1 is SGHTA and CDR2 is FQGNSA in the germline V gene. The CDR3 region has the DNA TGTGCCAGCAGCTTAGTTACAAGGGGCCCATTCTCCTACGAGCAGTACTTC. It encodes CASSLVTRGPFSYEQYF.

This clonotype has ten or more counts. Sequence at one end of the junction differs from germline and may be a read error. V gene TRBV2 combines with J gene TRBJ2-2; 8 nucleotides line up with TRBD1. The CDR3 is 15 residues long. Germline assignment: CDR1 SNHLY and CDR2 FYNNEI. CDR3 protein: CASSKQGGETGELVF. DNA of the CDR3: TGTGCCAGCAGTAAACAGGGGGGAGAGACCGGGGAGCTGGTTTTT.

Ten or more counts support this clonotype. The chain carries TRBV29-1 and TRBJ1-1; TRBD1 might be the D (6 bases). The CDR3 covers 12 residues. Trimming left V 5 bases short and J 5 bases short, with 12 bases between. Germline-derived CDR1 and CDR2 are SQVTM and ANQGSEA. CDR3 in DNA: TGCAGCGTTCAGGGGAGTTGGACTGAAGCTTTCTTT. Its protein is CSVQGSWTEAFF.